This TCR beta chain stems from a study of cytomegalovirus exposure and HLA in healthy donors (TCRdb year 2017). Study-level background: In an earlier analysis of some 550 of the donors, 276 Gb of sequence data and 117 million unique TCR beta sequences from about 179 million T cells were reported. About 300 gigabases of sequencing data and roughly 90 million unique TCR sequences were included in an early release covering several hundred HLA-typed donors. Among the roughly 400 genotyped donors, around 79% belonged to the genetic ancestry cluster associated with self-reported Caucasian donors. The study aimed to test whether cataloging public T cell receptors could reveal signatures of past pathogen exposure. Using immunosequencing, the study profiled T cell repertoires from about 610 subjects and related those repertoires to cytomegalovirus serostatus. Along with the roughly 700-subject first cohort, a separate validation cohort of over 90 different subjects was used. To predict cytomegalovirus infection status, the study brought together high-throughput TCR immunosequencing, statistical association of individual TCRs with disease status, and machine learning. A later analysis re-analyzed previously published TCR beta repertoires from approximately 670 donors and added high-resolution HLA genotyping to study TCR occurrence patterns. In the later analysis, no new phenotypic data were used to find candidate immune exposures; instead, reliance was placed on TCR beta sequences and their occurrence across donors. To decide whether each TCR beta V gene segment behaved as functional or pseudogenic, an earlier analysis of some 540 of the donors relied on high-throughput TCR beta sequencing. Donor age, sex, ethnicity and CMV serostatus were compiled together with the repertoire data. Genome-wide SNP genotypes for about 65% of the 666 donors were used in a later genetic analysis, which treated that subset as a discovery cohort. Every discovery cohort repertoire had been produced on one sequencing platform. Both class I and class II loci were covered by HLA typing, at four-digit resolution. The number of typed donors differed by locus: about 629-640 for A, B, C, DRB1 and DQB1; some 540 for DQA1; around 580 for DPA1; and 400 to 480 for DPB1. Four to six DR-DQ haplotypes were handled as single units for association and clustering, since linkage in the cohort was strong. Across approximately 400 genotyped donors of the cohort, an average of about 240,000 unique TCR beta nucleotide sequences per donor were sequenced, and approximately 19% of those sequences were non-productive. Broader findings and caveats from the paper: In an earlier analysis of about 550 of the donors, most TCR beta V segments were observed in productive rearrangements about 90% or about 30% of the time, broadly matching IMGT annotations. In a later analysis, TCR association rates were found to vary across HLA loci, with the most associated TCRs seen for DRB1 alleles and the fewest for HLA-C alleles. The earlier analysis of almost 600 of the donors excluded over 15 rarely observed V segments, including chromosome 9 orphons, because counts were too low. The authors suggested that the approach could potentially be extended to other disease states and immunological phenotypes. A further reported finding was that TCR beta sequences accurately predicted the HLA-A and HLA-B alleles for most subjects in the first cohort. Compared with equally common non-associated chains, HLA-associated TCR beta chains in a later analysis were more clonally expanded and had lower generation probabilities. The cohort was sequenced for TCR beta chains only, and without alpha or paired-chain data the features that could be detected were limited. At a false discovery rate of 0.05, a later analysis linked fewer than 20,000 TCR beta sequences to specific HLA alleles. Assigning TCR associations to individual alleles was difficult when HLA alleles, especially DR and DQ, strongly co-occurred. Three of the identified cytomegalovirus-associated TCR beta chains were confirmed in vitro to be specific for cytomegalovirus antigens. Roughly uniform sequencing depth across donors was assumed in presence/absence analyses, although this assumption may not hold. A total of about 180 TCR beta chains were listed by the study as associated with cytomegalovirus. Compared with the roughly 600-donor mean, donors in an Asian-associated ancestry cluster had fewer N-insertions in productive TCRs, according to a later genetic analysis. Because HLA typing was missing for some donors at each locus, association tests included only the typed subset. A group of highly shared sequence variants was considered likely to be a technical artifact of the sequencing pipeline. Immune exposure information for the cohort was limited to CMV serostatus. Most TCR sequences were seen in very few donors, while some public TCRs were found in many individuals. A later analysis found that most CMV-associated TCR beta chains appeared HLA-restricted, with HLA associations seemingly driven largely by CMV exposure. Linkage disequilibrium might explain the correlated functional status among segregating V segments, but an unknown experimental factor could not be ruled out. A later analysis reported that several top co-occurrence clusters appeared linked to parvovirus B19, influenza, CMV and Epstein-Barr virus. In both the original and validation cohorts, the classifier was reported to diagnose cytomegalovirus status with high specificity and sensitivity. A later genetic analysis associated a missense DCLRE1C variant with V-gene and J-gene trimming of TCR beta chains, and an independent cohort replicated the association.

As for this clone: Its antigen target is currently unknown. Per-nucleotide qualities are absent, and no much larger clonotype sits a single base away.

Library preparation employed the immunoSEQ multiplex PCR assay. For the multiplex PCR, a mixture combining 60 forward primers for TCR Vbeta segments and 13 reverse primers for TCR Jbeta segments was used. The CDR3 region of rearranged TCR beta genes was amplified from genomic DNA by a multiplex PCR assay. The Illumina HiSeq System was used to sequence the amplified TCR beta libraries as 87-base-pair reads. In the paper's pipeline: A later analysis tallied 70 million to 100 million unique TCR beta chains across the 700 or so repertoires, and around 10 million of those chains were shared by two or more donors. Raw reads were error-corrected and collapsed into unique sequences with a nearest-neighbor algorithm that merged closely related sequences to remove PCR and sequencing errors. V, D and J gene segments were assigned by aligning CDR3 sequences to IMGT reference sequences. For a sequence to be retained, at least a six-nucleotide match to both a V gene segment and a J gene segment was required. Rearrangements were classified as productive when the CDR3 lacked stop codons and remained in frame with V and J, and all other rearrangements were classified as non-productive. CDR3 was defined by IMGT convention, running from the second conserved V-encoded cysteine to the conserved J-encoded phenylalanine. The earlier analysis of more than 450 of the donors excluded sequences that lacked an unambiguous match to a single V gene segment. In an earlier analysis of several hundred of the donors, a V segment was called functional when productive rearrangements were above 56.7%, and segregating when the standard deviation between donors exceeded 5%. A statistical classification framework was developed to diagnose cytomegalovirus status using the catalog of TCR beta chain sequences. In a later analysis, V and J genes were assigned by comparing TCR nucleotide sequences against IMGT/GENE-DB human TR gene sequences. In a later analysis, CDR3 sequences and most-parsimonious VDJ recombination scenarios were assigned using the TCRdist pipeline. In a later analysis, each TCR beta chain was defined by its CDR3 amino acid sequence together with its V-gene family, and reads without a unique V-gene family were excluded. To address suspected cross-contamination and a sequencing artifact, a later analysis removed a few hundred highly shared, low-generation-probability nucleotide sequences. A later analysis calculated a clonal expansion index for each public chain from normalized within-repertoire ranks of inferred template counts. In a later analysis, generation probabilities were computed with a VDJ recombination model fitted to out-of-frame rearrangements, and the resulting probabilities were checked against IGoR. A later analysis scored TCR-TCR, TCR-HLA and TCR-CMV co-occurrence with hypergeometric tests, applying a repertoire-size bias correction to TCR pairs. In a later analysis, false discovery rates were estimated by permuting HLA or CMV assignments 20 times. In a later analysis, co-occurring TCRs were grouped using DBSCAN, with TCRdist sequence similarity added in when clustering inside HLA-allele-positive subsets. Co-occurrence clustering excluded repertoires with fewer than 30,000 or more than 120,000 public chains, plus five with anomalous nucleotide sharing. Entries here come from immuneACCESS through TCRdb and include only in-frame sequences with V and J called. Some clones fail to appear in such tables; in the studies checked, an unresolved V gene covers under half of the shortfall, and the cause of the remainder is unknown. The D gene and trimming were derived from the DNA, and the V and J assignments and clone size from that table. The sample table contains about 160,000 clones; only one count was recorded for more than 60% of them. About 7.7% of the sample belongs to the ten largest clones.

In total, over 600 healthy bone marrow donors made up the cohort. Cohort members were all nominally healthy when sampled, although unrecorded immune exposures were likely present. The donor was CMV seropositive and belonged to the group of about 290 seropositive cohort members. Every donor gave a peripheral blood sample, and the peripheral blood mononuclear cells from that sample were used for TCR beta sequencing. The Qiagen DNeasy Blood Extraction Kit was used to extract genomic DNA from the blood cell samples. Sequencing was done on a sample of PBMCs. The origin of this receptor is a woman in her thirties or forties in good health and CMV-seropositive.

In nucleotides, the sequence is TGTGCCAGCAGTTTATCGTCCGGGATCAGACACTACGAGCAGTACTTC. Its translation is CASSLSSGIRHYEQYF. Recombination connected TRBV27 to TRBJ2-7, with a tentative D gene TRBD2 over 5 matching bases. There are 16 amino acids in the CDR3, from cysteine to phenylalanine inclusive. Just the 48-base CDR3 DNA is kept, in frame starting at base 1. CDR1 and CDR2, looked up from the germline V gene (reference sequence), are MNHEY and SMNVEV. The junction shows trimming of 0 bases on V and 3 bases on J, plus 15 bases between the germline ends.